Here is one T cell receptor (beta chain) with its context. The sample belongs to a study of cytotoxic CD8 clonotypes in ibrutinib-treated CLL. Clones were sequenced by immunoSEQ multiplex PCR, and TCRdb holds only the in-frame ones, with some missing. The repertoire holds 250,000 or so clones, with 70% as singletons. The material sequenced was PBMCs, taken after 24 months of ibrutinib treatment. The clonotype originates from a human donor with chronic lymphocytic leukemia.

The CDR3 here is CASRGQGPGEQYF. The CDR3 nucleotides are TGTGCCAGCAGGGGACAGGGACCGGGGGAGCAGTACTTC. The V and J genes are TRBV6-5 and TRBJ2-7, with 9 bases identical to TRBD1. Germline-derived CDR1 and CDR2 are MNHEY and SVGAGI. The CDR3 contains 13 residues. Germline trimming cut 6 bases from V and 7 bases from J; bases unmatched to any gene: 7.